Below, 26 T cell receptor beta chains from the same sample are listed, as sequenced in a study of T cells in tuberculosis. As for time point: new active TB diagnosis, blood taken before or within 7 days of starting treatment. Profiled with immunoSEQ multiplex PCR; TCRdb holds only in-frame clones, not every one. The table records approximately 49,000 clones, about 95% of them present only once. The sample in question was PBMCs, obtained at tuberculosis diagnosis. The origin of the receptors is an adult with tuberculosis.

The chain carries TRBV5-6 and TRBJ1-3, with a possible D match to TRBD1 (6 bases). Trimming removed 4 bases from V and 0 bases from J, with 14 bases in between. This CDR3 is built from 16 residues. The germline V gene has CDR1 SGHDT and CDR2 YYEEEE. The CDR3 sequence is CASSRRQANSGNTIYF. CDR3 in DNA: TGTGCCAGCAGCCGCCGACAGGCCAACTCTGGAAACACCATATATTTT. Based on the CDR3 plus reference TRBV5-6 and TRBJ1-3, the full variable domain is DAGVTQSPTHLIKTRGQQVTLRCSPKSGHDTVSWYQQALGQGPQFIFQYYEEEERQRGNFPDRFSGHQFPNYSSELNVNALLLGDSALYLCASSRRQANSGNTIYFGEGSWLTVV.

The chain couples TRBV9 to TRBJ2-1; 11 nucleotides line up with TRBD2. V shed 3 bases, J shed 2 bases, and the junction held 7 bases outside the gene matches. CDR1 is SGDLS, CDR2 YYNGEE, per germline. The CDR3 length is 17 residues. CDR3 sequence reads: CASSAPVSGRAYNEQFF. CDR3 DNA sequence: TGTGCCAGCAGCGCCCCCGTTAGCGGGAGGGCCTACAATGAGCAGTTCTTC.

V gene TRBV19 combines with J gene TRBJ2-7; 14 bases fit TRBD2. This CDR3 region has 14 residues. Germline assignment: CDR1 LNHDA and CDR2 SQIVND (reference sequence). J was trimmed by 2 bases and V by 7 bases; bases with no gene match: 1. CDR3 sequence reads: CASKTSGRAYEQYF. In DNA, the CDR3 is TGTGCCAGTAAGACTAGCGGGAGGGCCTACGAGCAGTACTTC. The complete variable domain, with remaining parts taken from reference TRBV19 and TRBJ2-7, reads DGGITQSPKYLFRKEGQNVTLSCEQNLNHDAMYWYRQDPGQGLRLIYYSQIVNDFQKGDIAEGYSVSREKKESFPLTVTSAQKNPTAFYLCASKTSGRAYEQYFGPGTRLTVT.

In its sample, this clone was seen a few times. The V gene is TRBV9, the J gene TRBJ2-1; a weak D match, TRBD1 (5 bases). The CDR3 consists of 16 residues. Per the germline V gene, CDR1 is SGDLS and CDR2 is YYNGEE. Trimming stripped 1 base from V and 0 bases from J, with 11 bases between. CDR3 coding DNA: TGTGCCAGCAGCGTATCAGGGCTGAGCTCCTACAATGAGCAGTTCTTC. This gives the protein CASSVSGLSSYNEQFF.

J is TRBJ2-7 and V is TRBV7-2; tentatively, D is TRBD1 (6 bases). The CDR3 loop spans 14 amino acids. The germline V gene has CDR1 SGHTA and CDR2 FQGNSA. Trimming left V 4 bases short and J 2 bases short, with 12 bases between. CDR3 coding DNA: TGTGCCAGCAGCTCCCGTGGACAGACCTACGAGCAGTACTTC. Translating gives CASSSRGQTYEQYF.

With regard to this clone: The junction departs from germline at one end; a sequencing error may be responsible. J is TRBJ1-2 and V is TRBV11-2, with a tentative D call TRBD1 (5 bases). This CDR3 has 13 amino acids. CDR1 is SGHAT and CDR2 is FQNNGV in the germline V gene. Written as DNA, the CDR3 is TGTGCCAGCAGCTTAGGTCCAGGGTTGCCACTCCTTTTC. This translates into CASSLGPGLPLLF.

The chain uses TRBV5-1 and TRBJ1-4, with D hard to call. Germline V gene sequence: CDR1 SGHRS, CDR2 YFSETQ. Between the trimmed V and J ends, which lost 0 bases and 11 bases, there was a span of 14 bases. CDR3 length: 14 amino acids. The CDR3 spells CASSLVPGSGKLFF. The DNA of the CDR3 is TGCGCCAGCAGCTTGGTACCGGGCTCGGGGAAACTGTTTTTT.

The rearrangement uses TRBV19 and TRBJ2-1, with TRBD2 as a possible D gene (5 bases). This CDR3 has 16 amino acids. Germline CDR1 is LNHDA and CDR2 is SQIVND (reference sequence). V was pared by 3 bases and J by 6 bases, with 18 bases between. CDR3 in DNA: TGTGCCAGTAGTATCCGGACTCCTTCGTCGGGCAATGAGCAGTTCTTC. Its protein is CASSIRTPSSGNEQFF.

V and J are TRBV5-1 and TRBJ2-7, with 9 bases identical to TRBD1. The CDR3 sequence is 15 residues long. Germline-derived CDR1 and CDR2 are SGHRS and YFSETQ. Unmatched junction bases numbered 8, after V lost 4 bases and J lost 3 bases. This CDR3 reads CASSPTGQGRYEQYF. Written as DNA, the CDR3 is TGCGCCAGCAGCCCCACGGGACAGGGCCGCTACGAGCAGTACTTC.

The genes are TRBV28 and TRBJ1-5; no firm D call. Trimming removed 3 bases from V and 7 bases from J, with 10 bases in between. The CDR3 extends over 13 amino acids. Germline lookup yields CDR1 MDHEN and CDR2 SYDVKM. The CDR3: CASSFERWQPQHF. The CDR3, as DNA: TGTGCCAGCAGTTTTGAGAGGTGGCAGCCCCAGCATTTT.

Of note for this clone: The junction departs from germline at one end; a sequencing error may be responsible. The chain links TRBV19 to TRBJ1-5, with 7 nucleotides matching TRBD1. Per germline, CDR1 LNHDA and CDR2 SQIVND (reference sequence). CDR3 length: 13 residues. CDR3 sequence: CASSLISQDRLAF. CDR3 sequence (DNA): TGTGCCAGTAGTTTGATCTCGCAGGACAGGCTAGCTTTT. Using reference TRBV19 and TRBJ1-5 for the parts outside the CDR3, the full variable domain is DGGITQSPKYLFRKEGQNVTLSCEQNLNHDAMYWYRQDPGQGLRLIYYSQIVNDFQKGDIAEGYSVSREKKESFPLTVTSAQKNPTAFYLCASSLISQDRLAFGDGTRLSIL.

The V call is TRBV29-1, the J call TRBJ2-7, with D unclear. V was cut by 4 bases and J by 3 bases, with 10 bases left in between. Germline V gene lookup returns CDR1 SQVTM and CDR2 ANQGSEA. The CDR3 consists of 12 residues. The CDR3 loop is CSVAPGRYEQYF. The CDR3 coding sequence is TGCAGCGTTGCCCCGGGTCGCTACGAGCAGTACTTC.

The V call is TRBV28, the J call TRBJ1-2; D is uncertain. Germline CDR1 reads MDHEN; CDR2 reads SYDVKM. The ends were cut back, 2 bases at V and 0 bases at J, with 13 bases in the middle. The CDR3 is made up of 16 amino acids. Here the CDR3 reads CASSLHPPSANYGYTF. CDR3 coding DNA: TGTGCCAGCAGTTTACACCCCCCTTCAGCTAACTATGGCTACACCTTC.

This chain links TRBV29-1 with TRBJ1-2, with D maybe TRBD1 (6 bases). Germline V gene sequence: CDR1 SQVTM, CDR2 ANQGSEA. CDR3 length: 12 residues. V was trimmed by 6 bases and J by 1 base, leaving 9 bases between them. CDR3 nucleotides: TGCAGCGTAACAGGGAGTAACTATGGCTACACCTTC. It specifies CSVTGSNYGYTF.

DNA for the CDR3: TGTGCCAGCAGTACAGGGGGCACTGAAGCTTTCTTT. As protein: CASSTGGTEAFF. The J gene is TRBJ1-1, the V gene TRBV28, with TRBD1 identical over 8 bases. J was trimmed by 4 bases and V by 5 bases; bases with no gene match: 0. The CDR3 runs 12 residues. CDR1 and CDR2 from the germline V gene are MDHEN and SYDVKM.

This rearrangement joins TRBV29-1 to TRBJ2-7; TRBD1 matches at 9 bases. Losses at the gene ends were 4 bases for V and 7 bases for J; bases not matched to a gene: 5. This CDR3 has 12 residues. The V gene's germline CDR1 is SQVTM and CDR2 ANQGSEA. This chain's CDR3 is CSVGQGEIEQYF. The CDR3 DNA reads TGCAGCGTTGGACAGGGGGAGATAGAGCAGTACTTC.

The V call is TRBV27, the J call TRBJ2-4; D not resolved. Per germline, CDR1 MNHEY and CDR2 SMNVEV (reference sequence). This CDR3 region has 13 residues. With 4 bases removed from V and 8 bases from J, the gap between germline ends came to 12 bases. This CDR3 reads CASSSQAWDIQYF. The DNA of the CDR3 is TGTGCCAGCAGTTCCCAGGCTTGGGACATTCAGTACTTC.

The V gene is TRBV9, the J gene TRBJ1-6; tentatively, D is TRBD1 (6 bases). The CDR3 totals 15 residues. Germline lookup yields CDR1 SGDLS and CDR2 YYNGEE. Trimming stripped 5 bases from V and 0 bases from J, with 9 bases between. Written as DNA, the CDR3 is TGTGCCAGCAGACAGGGAGACTCCTATAATTCACCCCTCCACTTT. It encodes CASRQGDSYNSPLHF. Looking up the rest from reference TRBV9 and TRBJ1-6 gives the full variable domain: DSGVTQTPKHLITATGQRVTLRCSPRSGDLSVYWYQQSLDQGLQFLIQYYNGEERAKGNILERFSAQQFPDLHSELNLSSLELGDSALYFCASRQGDSYNSPLHFGNGTRLTVT.

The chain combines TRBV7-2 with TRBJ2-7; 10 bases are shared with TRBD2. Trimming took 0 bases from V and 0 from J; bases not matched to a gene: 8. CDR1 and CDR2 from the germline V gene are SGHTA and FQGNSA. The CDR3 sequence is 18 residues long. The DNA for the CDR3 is TGTGCCAGCAGCTTAGCGCCGGCTAGCGGGAGTAGCTCCTACGAGCAGTACTTC. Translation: CASSLAPASGSSSYEQYF. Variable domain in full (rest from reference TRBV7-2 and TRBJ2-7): GAGVSQSPSNKVTEKGKDVELRCDPISGHTALYWYRQSLGQGLEFLIYFQGNSAPDKSGLPSDRFSAERTGGSVSTLTIQRTQQEDSAVYLCASSLAPASGSSSYEQYFGPGTRLTVT.

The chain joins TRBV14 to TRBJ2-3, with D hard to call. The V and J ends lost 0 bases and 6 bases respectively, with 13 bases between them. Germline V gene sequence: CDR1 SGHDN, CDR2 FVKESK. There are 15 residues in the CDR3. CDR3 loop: CASSQESGGGDTQYF. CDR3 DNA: TGTGCCAGCAGCCAAGAATCAGGTGGTGGGGATACGCAGTATTTT. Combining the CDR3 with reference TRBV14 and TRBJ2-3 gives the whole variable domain EAGVTQFPSHSVIEKGQTVTLRCDPISGHDNLYWYRRVMGKEIKFLLHFVKESKQDESGMPNNRFLAERTGGTYSTLKVQPAELEDSGVYFCASSQESGGGDTQYFGPGTRLTVL.

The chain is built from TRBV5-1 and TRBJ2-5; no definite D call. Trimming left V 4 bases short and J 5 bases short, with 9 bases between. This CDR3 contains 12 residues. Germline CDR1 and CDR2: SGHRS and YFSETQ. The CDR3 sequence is CASSRSRETQYF. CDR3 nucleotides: TGCGCCAGCAGCCGGTCGAGGGAGACCCAGTACTTC. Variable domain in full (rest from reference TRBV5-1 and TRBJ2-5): KAGVTQTPRYLIKTRGQQVTLSCSPISGHRSVSWYQQTPGQGLQFLFEYFSETQRNKGNFPGRFSGRQFSNSRSEMNVSTLELGDSALYLCASSRSRETQYFGPGTRLLVL.

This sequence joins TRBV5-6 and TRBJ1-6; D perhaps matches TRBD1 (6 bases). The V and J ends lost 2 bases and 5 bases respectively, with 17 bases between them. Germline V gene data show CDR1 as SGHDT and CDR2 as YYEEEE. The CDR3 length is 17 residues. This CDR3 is CASSLSLTGVHNSPLHF. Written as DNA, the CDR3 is TGTGCCAGCAGCTTATCGTTGACAGGAGTCCATAATTCACCCCTCCACTTT.

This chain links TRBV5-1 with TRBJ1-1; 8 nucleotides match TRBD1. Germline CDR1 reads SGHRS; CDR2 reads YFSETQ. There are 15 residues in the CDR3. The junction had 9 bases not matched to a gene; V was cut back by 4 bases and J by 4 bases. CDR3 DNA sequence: TGCGCCAGCAGCGAAAACAGGGGGTTGGGCACTGAAGCTTTCTTT. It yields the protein CASSENRGLGTEAFF.

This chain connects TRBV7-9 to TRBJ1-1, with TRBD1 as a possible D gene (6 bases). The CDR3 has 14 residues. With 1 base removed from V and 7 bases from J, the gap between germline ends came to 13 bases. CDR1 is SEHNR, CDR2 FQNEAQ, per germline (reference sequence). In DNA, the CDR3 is TGTGCCAGCAGCTTAGAAACAGGGTCGTATGAAGCTTTCTTT. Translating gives CASSLETGSYEAFF.

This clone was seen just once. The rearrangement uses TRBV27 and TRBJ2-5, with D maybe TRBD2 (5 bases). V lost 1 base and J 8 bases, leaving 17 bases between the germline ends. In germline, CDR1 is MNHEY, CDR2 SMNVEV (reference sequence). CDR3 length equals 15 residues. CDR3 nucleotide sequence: TGTGCCAGCAGTTTATACTACAGTTCGGAGGAAACCCAGTACTTC. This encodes CASSLYYSSEETQYF.

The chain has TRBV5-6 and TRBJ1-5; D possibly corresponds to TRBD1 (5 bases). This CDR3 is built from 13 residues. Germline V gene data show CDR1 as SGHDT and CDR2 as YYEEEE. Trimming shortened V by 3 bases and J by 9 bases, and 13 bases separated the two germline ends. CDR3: CASSYGLGGPQHF. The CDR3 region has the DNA TGTGCCAGCAGCTACGGCCTCGGGGGGCCCCAGCATTTT.